The present entry profiles one T cell receptor beta chain with its context. Its specificity is not known. The PCR made use of 60 Vbeta and 13 Jbeta primers. TCRdb keeps only in-frame clones here, not all; method: immunoSEQ multiplex PCR. Of some 110,000 clones in the sample, roughly 73% were seen once. The source of the sample is a study of cytomegalovirus exposure and HLA in healthy donors. Donors were nominally healthy when sampled, though unrecorded immune exposures were likely. Overall study findings and caveats: Sequencing had likely introduced a cluster of highly shared sequence variants as an artifact.

Per the germline V gene, CDR1 is MNHNY and CDR2 is SVGAGI (reference sequence). The V and J ends lost 4 bases and 5 bases, in that order; junction bases with no gene match: 4. The CDR3 has 13 amino acids. This TCR derives from a man aged 55 to 70 in good health and CMV-seropositive. The sequenced sample consisted of PBMCs. This chain links TRBV6-6 with TRBJ2-7; 8 positions agree with TRBD2. CDR3 amino acids: CASSSGLGDEQYF. CDR3 bases: TGTGCCAGCAGTTCGGGACTAGGAGACGAGCAGTACTTC.